Listed below are T cell receptor beta chains from one sample, sequenced in a study of beta chain features in type 1 diabetes. The repertoire was sequenced with immunoSEQ multiplex PCR; TCRdb's copy has only in-frame clones and lacks some. The sample lists around 310,000 clones, approximately 10% occurring once. Sequencing used naive CD4+ T cells from blood. The receptors were gathered from a woman between 25 and 40 years old in good health. Each CDR3 is given with its conserved first and last residue. Fields, in order: J gene, V gene, D gene, clone size, CDR3 DNA, CDR3 protein. A D gene is named only where the DNA matches it firmly. The listing skips clone size in some rows; elsewhere it reads once, few, many or a size class.

TRBJ1-1	TRBV2	TRBD1	few	TGTGCCAGCGGGACAGGGCGGATTGCTTTCTTT	CASGTGRIAFF
TRBJ2-3	TRBV28	-	few	TGTGCCAGCAGTTCTAGGGGTAGTCGCACAGATACGCAGTATTTT	CASSSRGSRTDTQYF
TRBJ2-5	TRBV7-3	-	-	TGTGCCAGCAGCTTAGGGGCAGAAGAGACCCAGTACTTC	CASSLGAEETQYF
TRBJ2-7	TRBV7-2	-	few	TGTGCCAGCAGCTTTCTCGTGGAGGAGCAGTACTTC	CASSFLVEEQYF
TRBJ2-1	TRBV28	TRBD2	few	TGTGCCAGCAGGTCCGGGACTAGCGGGTTTAATGAGCAGTTCTTC	CASRSGTSGFNEQFF
TRBJ1-2	TRBV30	-	few	TGTGCCTGGAGTGTATCGGCCCAGGCGACTGGCTACACCTTC	CAWSVSAQATGYTF
TRBJ2-5	TRBV5-6	TRBD2	few	TGTGCCAGCAGCGTGGGGGGAGGGGAGGAGACCCAGTACTTC	CASSVGGGEETQYF
TRBJ2-1	TRBV27	TRBD2	-	TGTGCCAGCAGTGGAACCGGGACTAGCAATGAGCAGTTCTTC	CASSGTGTSNEQFF
TRBJ2-1	TRBV11-2	TRBD2	-	TGTGCCAGCGTACACGGGACTAGCGCCTACAATGAGCAGTTCTTC	CASVHGTSAYNEQFF
TRBJ2-7	TRBV28	TRBD1	few	TGTGCCAGCGAAACAGGGGGAATCTACGAGCAGTACTTC	CASETGGIYEQYF
TRBJ1-2	TRBV15	TRBD1	-	TGTGCCACCAGCGGGGACAGGGGTCGTTCCGGCTATGGCTACACCTTC	CATSGDRGRSGYGYTF
TRBJ1-1	TRBV28	-	few	TGTGCCAGCAGTTTATTAACAGGGAGTACTGAAGCTTTCTTT	CASSLLTGSTEAFF
TRBJ2-1	TRBV5-1	-	-	TGCGCCAGCAGCTTGGTTGCAGGGAAAAGCAATGAGCAGTTCTTC	CASSLVAGKSNEQFF
TRBJ1-2	TRBV7-9	-	few	TGTGCCAGCAGCTTTGTACCTGAGGATGGCTACACCTTC	CASSFVPEDGYTF
TRBJ1-2	TRBV30	TRBD1	few	TGTGCCTGGAGTTTAGGGGGCGCCGGCTACACCTTC	CAWSLGGAGYTF
TRBJ2-1	TRBV25-1	TRBD2	-	TGTGCCAGCAGTGACCCAAGCGGGAGGAGGGGTGAGCAGTTCTTC	CASSDPSGRRGEQFF
TRBJ2-5	TRBV7-9	-	few	TGTGCCAGCAGCTTTTGGGAGAACCAAGAGACCCAGTACTTC	CASSFWENQETQYF
TRBJ1-2	TRBV30	-	few	TGTGCCTGGAGCTCGGGGAACTATGGCTACACCTTC	CAWSSGNYGYTF
TRBJ2-1	TRBV4-3	TRBD2	few	TGCGCCAGCAGCCAAGGACCAGCGGGAGCTTACAATGAGCAGTTCTTC	CASSQGPAGAYNEQFF
TRBJ1-4	TRBV27	TRBD1	few	TGTGCCAGCAGTTTTTGGCAGGGGGACGAAAAACTGTTTTTT	CASSFWQGDEKLFF
TRBJ2-7	TRBV7-2	-	-	TGTGCCAGCAGCCAGGCGCGCATAGTCCACGAGCAGTACTTC	CASSQARIVHEQYF
TRBJ2-1	TRBV30	-	few	TGTGCCTGGAAACAGGACACGTACAATGAGCAGTTCTTC	CAWKQDTYNEQFF
TRBJ2-1	TRBV4-3	-	-	TGCGCCAGCAGCCCCCGCGACTCGGCCCCCGGCTCCTACAATGAGCAGTTCTTC	CASSPRDSAPGSYNEQFF
TRBJ2-3	TRBV29-1	TRBD2	few	TGCAGCACATCGAGCGGGGACACAGATACGCAGTATTTT	CSTSSGDTDTQYF
TRBJ1-2	TRBV18	TRBD1	-	TGTGCCAGCTGCCCCGCGACAGGGGGGAGCTATGGCTACACCTTC	CASCPATGGSYGYTF
TRBJ2-1	TRBV19	-	-	TGTGCCAGTATCGGGGGAGTCGGCAATGAGCAGTTCTTC	CASIGGVGNEQFF
TRBJ2-3	TRBV28	-	few	TGTGCCAGCAGCACAGGGCGGGGGCGCACAGATACGCAGTATTTT	CASSTGRGRTDTQYF
TRBJ2-2	TRBV29-1	TRBD1	-	TGCAGCGTCGGGGGACAGGGGACCGGGGAGCTGTTTTTT	CSVGGQGTGELFF
TRBJ1-5	TRBV15	TRBD1	-	TGTGCCACCCTTAGGAACAGGGGAAAAGGGAGCAATCAGCCCCAGCATTTT	CATLRNRGKGSNQPQHF
TRBJ2-2	TRBV5-4	TRBD1	-	TGTGCCAGCAGTACGGGACAGTTCACCGGGGAGCTGTTTTTT	CASSTGQFTGELFF
TRBJ1-2	TRBV4-2	TRBD1	few	TGTGCCAGCAGCCGACAGGGGGCCCGAGGCTACACCTTC	CASSRQGARGYTF
TRBJ1-2	TRBV27	-	few	TGTGCCAGCAGTTTCACAGGTTCAAACTATGGCTACACCTTC	CASSFTGSNYGYTF
TRBJ2-3	TRBV7-2	TRBD2	few	TGTGCCAGCAGCATTAGCGGGAGTAACACAGATACGCAGTATTTT	CASSISGSNTDTQYF
TRBJ2-1	TRBV7-2	-	few	TGTGCCAGCAGTATAGGACTATACAATGAGCAGTTCTTC	CASSIGLYNEQFF
TRBJ1-1	TRBV29-1	-	-	TGCAGCGCCGGGGAGGGAAACACTGAAGCTTTCTTT	CSAGEGNTEAFF
TRBJ2-1	TRBV27	-	few	TGTGCCAGCAGTTTATTAGGCGGCCCCCATGAGCAGTTCTTC	CASSLLGGPHEQFF
TRBJ2-1	TRBV11-2	-	-	TGTGCCAGCAGCTTGGGGCCAGGGTCCTACAATGAGCAGTTCTTC	CASSLGPGSYNEQFF
TRBJ1-2	TRBV28	-	few	TGTGCCAGCAGTCGCGACACGCACTATGGCTACACCTTC	CASSRDTHYGYTF
TRBJ1-5	TRBV7-2	-	few	TGTGCCAGCAGCTTATCAGGGTCTCAGCCCCAGCATTTT	CASSLSGSQPQHF
TRBJ2-3	TRBV5-6	-	few	TGTGCCAGCAGCTTGCTCGGGAGAACCACAGATACGCAGTATTTT	CASSLLGRTTDTQYF
TRBJ2-5	TRBV25-1	TRBD1	few	TGTGCCAGCAGTTATACCGGACAGGGAGAGACCCAGTACTTC	CASSYTGQGETQYF
TRBJ2-6	TRBV6-5	-	-	TGTGCCAGCAGTTACTCGCCCGGGGGTGGGGCCAACGTCCTGACTTTC	CASSYSPGGGANVLTF
TRBJ1-5	TRBV19	-	-	TGTGCCAGTAGTACCCGGGGGAATCAGCCCCAGCATTTT	CASSTRGNQPQHF
TRBJ2-3	TRBV27	TRBD2	-	TGTGCCAGCAGTCGAAAGGGACTAGCGGAGAGCACAGATACGCAGTATTTT	CASSRKGLAESTDTQYF
TRBJ1-2	TRBV9	TRBD1	few	TGTGCCAGCAGCGCCGGAGCCGGACAGGCCTCGTTCTATGGCTACACCTTC	CASSAGAGQASFYGYTF
TRBJ1-2	TRBV6-5	-	-	TGTGCCAGCAGAAACGACAGGCGTACTTGCACCTTC	CASRNDRRTCTF
TRBJ2-2	TRBV19	-	few	TGTGCCAGTAGTCCGATGCGTACCACCGGGGAGCTGTTTTTT	CASSPMRTTGELFF
TRBJ1-1	TRBV7-2	-	few	TGTGCCAGCAGCTTAGTTGTAGAGATTGAAGCTTTCTTT	CASSLVVEIEAFF
TRBJ2-1	TRBV25-1	TRBD1	few	TGTGCCAGCAAATTTACAGGGGGCTGGTACAATGAGCAGTTCTTC	CASKFTGGWYNEQFF
TRBJ1-2	TRBV2	-	-	TGTGCCAGCACCGGGGCGGGGGCGTTTGGCTACACCTTC	CASTGAGAFGYTF
TRBJ2-1	TRBV2	TRBD2	few	TGTGCCAGCAGTGAAGCGCGACGGGGGGGCGGCGAGCAGTTCTTC	CASSEARRGGGEQFF
TRBJ1-5	TRBV18	-	few	TGTGCCAGCTCACCAAGAGGACATCAGGAGCCCCAGCATTTT	CASSPRGHQEPQHF
TRBJ2-1	TRBV30	-	few	TGTGCCTGGAGAGCACGGCTACTCCGGGGGAATAATGAGCAGTTCTTC	CAWRARLLRGNNEQFF
TRBJ2-1	TRBV9	-	-	TGTGCCAGCAGCGTAGTAGCGGCACCGGCCCCCAATGAGCAGTTCTTC	CASSVVAAPAPNEQFF